This TCR beta chain was found in a study of blood T cell repertoires in COVID-19. As for the study in general: Samples representing acute and convalescent COVID-19 were sourced from the United States, Italy and Spain. PBMCs, B-cell-depleted T cells, or T cells provided the cDNA or gDNA that made up the material.

The V gene end was trimmed by 7 bases and the J gene end by 1 base; junction bases not matched to a gene: 9. This CDR3 contains 14 residues. CDR1 is SQVTM and CDR2 is ANQGSEA in the germline V gene. Per the study methods: Reference gene primer amplification gave estimated nucleated cell counts. TCRdb keeps only in-frame clones here, not all; method: immunoSEQ multiplex PCR. The V and J calls and clone size come from that table; D and trimming were worked out from the DNA. The sample has more than 95,000 clones, 70% to 80% seen once. The receptor comes from a man between 40 and 49 years old with active or convalescent COVID-19. The chain uses TRBV29-1 and TRBJ1-2; 7 bases line up with TRBD1. Sample: peripheral blood. The CDR3 DNA sequence: TGCAGCGCTAGACAGGGCTGGGGTAACTATGGCTACACCTTC. Translated: CSARQGWGNYGYTF.